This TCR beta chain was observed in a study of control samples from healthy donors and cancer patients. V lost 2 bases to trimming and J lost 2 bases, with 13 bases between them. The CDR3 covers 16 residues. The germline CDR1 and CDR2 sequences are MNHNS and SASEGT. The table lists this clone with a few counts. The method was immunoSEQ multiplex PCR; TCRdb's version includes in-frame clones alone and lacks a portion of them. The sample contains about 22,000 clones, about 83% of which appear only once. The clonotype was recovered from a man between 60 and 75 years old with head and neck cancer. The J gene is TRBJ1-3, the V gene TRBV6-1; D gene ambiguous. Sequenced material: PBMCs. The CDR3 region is CASSEYEGGTGNTIYF. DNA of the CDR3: TGTGCCAGCAGTGAATATGAAGGAGGGACTGGAAACACCATATATTTT.